Below, 13 T cell receptor beta chains from the same sample are listed, as sequenced in a study of neurological immune-mediated disorders. Sample time point: technical triplicate 3. TCRdb called the 5' RACE reads again in MiXCR, with one record for every CDR3 protein. This table has about 44,000 distinct CDR3 sequences, 20% to 25% appearing once. The sample taken for sequencing was PBMCs. The receptor source for this set is a man in his sixties with HTLV-1-associated myelopathy (HAM/TSP).

This chain links TRBV9 with TRBJ2-7; D gene uncertain. Germline V gene sequence: CDR1 SGDLS, CDR2 YYNGEE. V gave up 2 bases and J gave up 0 bases, with 9 bases separating them. The CDR3 loop spans 14 amino acids. In DNA, the CDR3 is TGTGCCAGCAGCGTTTCCGACCTCTCCTACGAGCAGTACTTC. Translating gives CASSVSDLSYEQYF.

This clonotype showed up many times. V usage is TRBV4-1 and J usage is TRBJ2-2; 11 bases are a match to TRBD1. CDR3 length: 15 residues. J was trimmed by 4 bases and V by 4 bases; bases with no gene match: 2. Per the germline V gene, CDR1 is MGHRA and CDR2 is YSYEKL. CDR3 bases: TGCGCCAGCAGCCGAGGACAGGGGGCCACCGGGGAGCTGTTTTTT. The encoded protein is CASSRGQGATGELFF.

This clonotype appeared many times. This chain joins TRBV9 and TRBJ2-1; 12 nucleotides align to TRBD2. Per the germline V gene, CDR1 is SGDLS and CDR2 is YYNGEE. CDR3 size: 18 residues. J gave up 5 bases and V 0 bases, and 9 bases lay outside the gene matches. CDR3 nucleotides: TGTGCCAGCAGCGTAGGACTAGCGGGAGCCGTGGGGAACAATGAGCAGTTCTTC. Protein sequence: CASSVGLAGAVGNNEQFF.

The sample holds many counts of this clonotype. The genes are TRBV14 and TRBJ2-1; D uncertain. Germline V CDR1 and CDR2: SGHDN, FVKESK. The CDR3 has 16 amino acids. V was trimmed by 4 bases and J by 2 bases, leaving 15 bases between them. CDR3 residues: CASSPLARTAYNEQFF. The CDR3 nucleotides read TGTGCCAGCAGCCCACTTGCCCGGACGGCCTACAATGAGCAGTTCTTC.

This clonotype has a count of ten or more. V gene TRBV4-2 combines with J gene TRBJ1-2; 8 positions agree with TRBD1. Germline V lookup: CDR1 LGHNA, CDR2 YNFKEQ. Losses at the gene ends were 0 bases for V and 4 bases for J; bases not matched to a gene: 10. The CDR3 sequence is 17 residues long. CDR3: CASSQEIGQGTVYGYTF. The CDR3 DNA follows: TGTGCCAGCAGCCAAGAAATCGGACAGGGAACGGTCTATGGCTACACCTTC.

In its sample, this clonotype was seen many times. The chain joins TRBV28 to TRBJ2-7, with D possibly being TRBD1 (6 bases). The CDR3 sequence is 15 residues long. Germline assignment: CDR1 MDHEN and CDR2 SYDVKM. The ends were cut back, 4 bases at V and 0 bases at J, with 13 bases in the middle. The CDR3 bases are TGTGCCAGCAGTTCCTACGACAGGTTCTCCTACGAGCAGTACTTC. It translates to CASSSYDRFSYEQYF.

In its sample, this clonotype was seen a few times. The rearrangement links TRBV6-6 to TRBJ2-3; unclear D gene. Trimming removed 6 bases from V and 0 bases from J, with 16 bases in between. The CDR3 loop spans 16 amino acids. Germline CDR1 is MNHNY and CDR2 is SVGAGI (reference sequence). CDR3 nucleotide sequence: TGTGCCAGCAGGCACGAGGAGCCCCGTAGCACAGATACGCAGTATTTT. Translation gives CASRHEEPRSTDTQYF.

Many counts were recorded for this clonotype. The chain links TRBV3-1 to TRBJ2-5, with 7 bases identical to TRBD2. Germline CDR1 is LGHDT and CDR2 is YNNKEL (reference sequence). The CDR3 runs to 13 residues. Losses at the gene ends were 8 bases for V and 7 bases for J; bases not matched to a gene: 10. The DNA of the CDR3 is TGTGCCAGCGGCCTAGCGGCCTCCGGGACCCAGTACTTC. Protein product: CASGLAASGTQYF.

This clonotype was seen repeatedly, ten times or more. The chain is built from TRBV12-3 or TRBV12-4 and TRBJ2-1; 9 bases agree with TRBD2. The CDR3 contains 16 residues. The ends lost 5 bases at V and 8 bases at J; junction bases unmatched: 13. The DNA for the CDR3 is TGTGCCAGCAGTCCGGGTATGGGCGGGAGGGTAGATGAGCAGTTCTTC. The encoded protein is CASSPGMGGRVDEQFF.

In its sample, this clonotype was seen many times. The V gene is TRBV5-1, the J gene TRBJ2-7, with TRBD2 matching over 10 bases. Unmatched junction bases numbered 5, after V lost 7 bases and J lost 1 base. The CDR3 has 14 residues. The germline V gene has CDR1 SGHRS and CDR2 YFSETQ. The CDR3 loop reads CASASAGGSYEQYF. As DNA, the CDR3 is TGCGCCAGCGCGTCAGCGGGGGGGTCCTACGAGCAGTACTTC.

This clonotype was seen repeatedly, ten times or more. J is TRBJ1-3 and V is TRBV29-1; maybe TRBD1 (6 bases). CDR3 length: 16 residues. V was clipped by 0 bases and J by 4 bases, with 16 bases between them. CDR1 is SQVTM and CDR2 is ANQGSEA in the germline V gene. The CDR3 DNA sequence: TGCAGCGTTGAAGAGAGGGGGGTCACAGGAGGAAACACCATATATTTT. This encodes CSVEERGVTGGNTIYF.

Remarks on this clonotype: Germline and junction disagree at one end, which may indicate a read error. The chain uses TRBV5-1 and TRBJ2-6; D gene uncertain. CDR1 and CDR2 (germline): SGHRS, YFSETQ. The CDR3 has 16 residues. CDR3 sequence (DNA): TGCGCCAGCAGCTTGGCAGGAACATCTGTGGCCAACGTCCTAACTTTC. Translated, it gives CASSLAGTSVANVLTF.

As for this clonotype: This may be a read error: a much more frequent sequence differs by one nucleotide. The chain uses TRBV12-3 or TRBV12-4 and TRBJ2-1, with 8 bases matching TRBD2. CDR3 size: 15 residues. The CDR3 region has the DNA TGTGCCATCAGTTTCTTTTCCGGGACTAGCAATGAGCAGTTCTTC. Translating gives CAISFFSGTSNEQFF.